This T cell receptor beta chain stems from a study of metastatic and nonmetastatic thyroid tumors. Looking at the study overall: Thyroid patients, malignant and benign, had repertoires compared across blood and tumor or nodule tissue.

General study results and limits: For both blood and tumor, malignant thyroid tumors reportedly showed significantly higher TCR beta diversity than benign nodules did.

No patient had received any treatment before thyroid surgery. Authors' processing steps: For papillary thyroid cancer, a distant-metastasis classifier was constructed from CDR3 differences observed across clinicopathological groups. TCRdb re-called the PCR reads via MiXCR. TCRdb assigned the V and J calls; the authors' analysis was not used. Among more than 4,000 clones, approximately 18% were seen once, and the ten largest hold approximately 23%. At least ten counts were recorded for this clone. Its antigen remains unknown. This CDR3 fails to terminate in the conserved phenylalanine or tryptophan, so it likely reflects a read error. Per the germline V gene, CDR1 is MDHEN and CDR2 is SYDVKM. Trimming at V came to 8 bases and at J to 0 bases, leaving 9 bases not matched to a gene. The CDR3 is 16 amino acids.

Specimen: adjacent normal tissue. The J gene is TRBJ1-3, the V gene TRBV28; 8 nucleotides match TRBD1. The receptor was isolated from a male donor with papillary thyroid cancer or a benign thyroid nodule (not recorded which). Some clones in this sample may be carry-over from other donors' samples. The CDR3 DNA reads as TGTGCCAGCGGGGGACAGGCGCCAAGCTCTGGAAACACCATATATCTT. Its protein product is CASGGQAPSSGNTIYL.